This T cell receptor beta chain was sequenced in a study of blood T cell repertoires in COVID-19. This CDR3 contains 17 residues. Trimming removed 6 bases from V and 0 bases from J; junction bases left unmatched: 10. Per the germline V gene, CDR1 is KGHSH and CDR2 is LQKENI. Sequencing was performed with immunoSEQ multiplex PCR; in TCRdb, only in-frame clones are kept and a portion is missing. This sample has over 90,000 clones, with more than 85% found just once. Input material: peripheral blood. The rearrangement uses TRBV18 and TRBJ1-3; 8 bases line up with TRBD1. The TCR originated in a man aged 18 to 30 with acute or convalescent COVID-19. CDR3 nucleotides: TGTGCCAGCTCCCCCGGACAGGGAGGAAGCTCTGGAAACACCATATATTTT. Translated: CASSPGQGGSSGNTIYF.